The T cell receptor (beta chain) under discussion was sequenced for a study of shared clonotypes between healthy human individuals (TCRdb year 2020). Background on the whole study: The cohort included three men and two women between 18 and 49 years of age. The study deeply sequenced blood TCR repertoires of several healthy adults to estimate repertoire size and the extent of clonotype sharing between individuals. To increase sequencing depth and limit assay-specific biases, different laboratories used diverse techniques to prepare libraries and sequence TCR repertoires. Per donor, leukapheresis produced somewhere between about 0.8 and 9 billion PBMCs.

Healthy HIV-negative adults with no recently reported acute infections or vaccinations were included as donors. Every donor was a Caucasian adult residing in Nashville, Tennessee, USA. For unsorted samples, tens of millions of PBMCs were counted, and genomic DNA was extracted using the QIAamp DNA Blood Mini kit. Blood was obtained by leukapheresis, after which PBMCs were separated by Ficoll-Histopaque density gradient centrifugation and cryopreserved in liquid nitrogen vapor phase. A word on this clone: The specificity of this receptor is unknown. No clone much larger than this one lies a single base away; base qualities are absent.

V drops 2 bases and J drops 3 bases, leaving 10 bases in between. The germline V gene (reference sequence) yields MNHEY for CDR1 and SMNVEV for CDR2. The CDR3 spans 14 residues, from the cysteine through the phenylalanine. Only CDR3 DNA remains: 42 bases, in frame from the first base. The full study reports these points: Because the study included only a small number of donors, the genetic and exposure-history diversity represented was limited. Only blood was sampled, and tissue TCR repertoires likely differ from those in blood. Pairwise subsampling indicated that sequencing depth was expected to affect the degree of clonotype sharing among donors.

Using the deep immunoSEQ assay, multiplex PCR amplified TCR CDR3 regions from genomic DNA. For each cell subset, the extracted genomic DNA was distributed evenly across all wells of several immunoSEQ 96-well plates, and each plate served as one replicate. For unsorted PBMC, around 300 ng genomic DNA, equal to roughly 32,000 T cell genomes, was loaded into each replicate PCR. Ten immunoSEQ deep assay plates were used to sequence unsorted PBMC genomic DNA. Purified libraries were quantified with a Qubit 3.0 fluorometer, sized on a Bioanalyzer 2100, and re-quantified with the KAPA Library Quantification kit. Each immunoSEQ 96-well plate was sequenced on its own single-read 150-cycle Illumina NextSeq 550 flow cell. From the authors' description of their analysis: Because the immunoSEQ output held only junctional sequences and lacked quality scores, the filtering could not match the filtering applied to full-length reads. To assign V/J genes and CDR3, sequences were annotated using PyIR, a Python wrapper for IgBLAST v1.9, with IMGT germline references. Any read was removed if the V/J assignment was weak (E-value above 1e-6), the CDR3 was missing, or the read contained stop codons, out-of-frame junctions, or ambiguous translated residues. V3J clonotypes were defined by identical inferred V gene, J gene, and CDR3 amino acid sequence. To compute the percentage overlap between repertoires, the number of shared unique clonotypes was divided by the size of the smaller repertoire. Richness of each repertoire was evaluated using RTK rarefaction, the Chao1 estimator, and Recon v2.1 estimates of unobserved clonotypes. Drawn from immuneACCESS, this table holds only the in-frame rearrangements with V and J called that TCRdb kept. Clones are partly lost; checked studies trace under half to an unresolved V gene and leave the rest unexplained. That table gives V, J and clone size, and the DNA gave D and trimming. Present in this sample are about 470,000 clones, around 79% of which were seen just once. The ten largest clones take up about 13% of the sample.

This chain is built from TRBV27 and TRBJ1-1, with TRBD1 as a weak D call on 6 bases. What was sequenced was PBMCs. The receptor comes from a middle-aged woman in good health. Some clones in this sample may be carry-over from other donors' samples. The CDR3 has the sequence CASSLNRADTEAFF. The DNA reads as follows: TGTGCCAGCAGTTTAAACAGGGCCGACACTGAAGCTTTCTTT.